This T cell receptor beta chain was recorded in a study of graft-versus-host responses after intestinal transplantation. Looking at the study overall: Recipients obtained multivisceral, liver-intestinal, or isolated intestinal transplants. Anti-thymocyte globulin induction was given to all recipients, followed by tacrolimus and steroids for 3 to 4 years.

CD3+CD4+ and CD3+CD8+ responders that were proliferating and CFSE-low were sorted post-reaction. Trimming left V 4 bases short and J 3 bases short, with 7 bases between. The CDR3 length is 12 residues. CDR1 is LNHDA and CDR2 is SQIVND in the germline V gene (reference sequence). Sequencing used immunoSEQ multiplex PCR; TCRdb keeps in-frame clones, though not all of them. The table has around 5,700 clones, 25% to 35% seen once; the top ten hold 5.4%. This clone is categorized as large. The clonotype originates from a human patient who was an organ donor for intestinal transplantation. The chain combines TRBV19 with TRBJ2-7; D uncertain. Sequences were derived from alloreactive CD4+ T cells from a mixed lymphocyte reaction culture, sampled before transplantation. Described subset: CFSE-low proliferating T cells sorted from approximately 6-day pre-transplant mixed lymphocyte reaction (GvH or HvG direction). The chain's CDR3 is CASSTGFYEQYF. The CDR3 coding sequence is TGTGCCAGTAGTACTGGATTCTACGAGCAGTACTTC. The variable domain in full, completed from reference TRBV19 and TRBJ2-7, reads DGGITQSPKYLFRKEGQNVTLSCEQNLNHDAMYWYRQDPGQGLRLIYYSQIVNDFQKGDIAEGYSVSREKKESFPLTVTSAQKNPTAFYLCASSTGFYEQYFGPGTRLTVT.